This TCR beta chain was identified in a study of blood T cell repertoires in COVID-19. Study at large: Both acute and convalescent COVID-19 samples were obtained from the United States, Italy and Spain. The analysed material was cDNA or gDNA that came from T cells, B-cell-depleted T cells, or PBMCs.

In the original analysis: Nucleated cell number was recorded as an estimate derived from reference gene primer amplification. Sequencing used immunoSEQ multiplex PCR; TCRdb keeps in-frame clones, though not all of them. The V and J calls and clone size are taken from that table; D and trimming were inferred from the DNA. Here the sample spans some 140,000 clones, around 83% being singletons. The V gene's germline CDR1 is SGHRS and CDR2 YFSETQ. Unmatched junction bases numbered 3, after V lost 4 bases and J lost 4 bases. The CDR3 consists of 14 residues. This clone was counted only a few times. The receptor comes from a woman of 80 years or more with acute or convalescent COVID-19. Sequences were obtained from peripheral blood. The V gene is TRBV5-1, the J gene TRBJ1-5; TRBD1 agrees at 9 bases. CDR3 sequence (DNA): TGCGCCAGCAGCCAAGGGACAGGGAATCAGCCCCAGCATTTT. Protein: CASSQGTGNQPQHF.